This entry is about one T cell receptor beta chain. Profiled with immunoSEQ multiplex PCR; TCRdb holds only in-frame clones, not every one. Of more than 70,000 clones in the sample, approximately 90% were seen once. The data stem from a study of blood T cell repertoires in COVID-19. Overall study context: Donors in the United States, Italy and Spain gave samples during acute or convalescent COVID-19.

The CDR3 has 16 residues. V dropped 4 bases and J dropped 1; count of bases not matched to a gene: 9. Germline values: CDR1 KGHSH, CDR2 LQKENI. The chain combines TRBV18 with TRBJ1-1, with TRBD1 identical over 7 bases. The sequencing sample was made of peripheral blood. The clonotype originates from a man in his forties or fifties with acute or convalescent COVID-19. The CDR3 is CASSHSAQGPNTEAFF. The DNA of the CDR3 is TGTGCCAGCTCACACTCTGCACAGGGGCCGAACACTGAAGCTTTCTTT. Variable domain in full (rest from reference TRBV18 and TRBJ1-1): NAGVMQNPRHLVRRRGQEARLRCSPMKGHSHVYWYRQLPEEGLKFMVYLQKENIIDESGMPKERFSAEFPKEGPSILRIQQVVRGDSAAYFCASSHSAQGPNTEAFFGQGTRLTVV.